The TCR beta chain described here comes from a study of cytomegalovirus exposure and HLA in healthy donors. The study's findings and limits: Under in vitro conditions, three CMV-associated chains were confirmed as specific for CMV antigens. First-cohort TCR clusters were later found to tend to co-occur in the roughly 110 validation repertoires.

The assay was immunoSEQ multiplex PCR, and TCRdb's table has in-frame clones only and misses some. This table holds 300,000 or so clones, roughly 90% found once. With respect to this clone: What it binds is not known.

The CDR3 runs 15 residues. Trimming took off 6 bases at V and 0 bases at J, with 15 bases between the two ends. Germline V lookup: CDR1 SGHDT, CDR2 YYEEEE. J is TRBJ1-2 and V is TRBV5-6; TRBD1 might be the D (6 bases). The TCR originated in a man between 25 and 39 years old in good health and CMV-seronegative. Material for sequencing was PBMCs. The CDR3 protein is CASILGAGTNYGYTF. DNA for the CDR3: TGTGCCAGCATCCTGGGGGCAGGGACTAACTATGGCTACACCTTC.